These 24 T cell receptor beta chains originate from one sample sequenced in a study of cytomegalovirus exposure and HLA in healthy donors. The PCR had 60 Vbeta and 13 Jbeta primers. Clones were read by immunoSEQ multiplex PCR, and TCRdb kept only the in-frame ones, dropping some. The sample consists of 90,000 to 100,000 clones, 78% of them appearing once. Input material: PBMCs. These receptors were obtained from a woman aged 40 to 50 in good health and CMV-seronegative.

The chain recombines TRBV7-3 with TRBJ2-7; 9 bases are shared with TRBD1. The V segment lost 5 bases and the J segment 5 bases; nucleotides outside the gene matches: 13. The CDR3 totals 16 residues. CDR1 SGHTA and CDR2 FQGTGA come from the germline V gene. The CDR3 loop is CASSLGTGRFIDEQYF. The CDR3 DNA reads TGTGCCAGCAGCCTCGGGACAGGGCGGTTTATCGACGAGCAGTACTTC.

The V and J genes are TRBV6-5 and TRBJ2-7; a weak D match, TRBD1 (5 bases). This CDR3 comprises 13 residues. Between the trimmed V and J ends, which lost 5 bases and 5 bases, there was a span of 13 bases. The germline gives CDR1 MNHEY, CDR2 SVGAGI. As DNA, the CDR3 is TGTGCCAGCAGTACTCGGACAATCGACGAGCAGTACTTC. It encodes CASSTRTIDEQYF.

The chain joins TRBV7-9 to TRBJ1-5, with a weak D call TRBD1 (5 bases). This CDR3 has 14 amino acids. Trimming removed 0 bases from V and 6 bases from J, with 9 bases in between. Germline V gives CDR1 SEHNR, CDR2 FQNEAQ (reference sequence). Here the CDR3 DNA reads TGTGCCAGCAGCTTAGCCAGGGAAAGTCAGCCCCAGCATTTT. Translating gives CASSLARESQPQHF.

The chain uses TRBV5-1 and TRBJ2-7; TRBD2 agrees at 14 bases. The CDR3 length is 18 residues. V shed 3 bases, J shed 2 bases, and the junction held 10 bases outside the gene matches. In germline, CDR1 is SGHRS, CDR2 YFSETQ. The CDR3 DNA is TGCGCCAGCAGCTCCCGGACTAGCGGGAGGTTGGGGGCCTACGAGCAGTACTTC. Its translation: CASSSRTSGRLGAYEQYF.

This clone was seen a few times. The chain has TRBV25-1 and TRBJ2-7; 7 bases map to TRBD2. CDR1 MGHDK and CDR2 SYGVNS come from the germline V gene. This CDR3 contains 18 residues. V shed 2 bases and J 5 bases; nucleotides not matched to a gene: 18. The CDR3 bases are TGTGCCAGCAGTGAAAAAAGTCAATTGCGGGAGTTTAGAAACGAGCAGTACTTC. Its translation is CASSEKSQLREFRNEQYF.

This clone was seen more than once but under ten times. This chain joins TRBV11-2 and TRBJ2-7; TRBD2 agrees at 7 bases. Trimming took 4 bases from V and 2 from J; bases not matched to a gene: 5. Per the germline V gene, CDR1 is SGHAT and CDR2 is FQNNGV. CDR3 length equals 14 residues. The CDR3 coding sequence is TGTGCCAGCAGCTCGGCCCTAGCGGCCTACGAGCAGTACTTC. Amino acid sequence: CASSSALAAYEQYF.

V usage is TRBV6-5 and J usage is TRBJ2-7; 7 bases map to TRBD1. Germline assignment: CDR1 MNHEY and CDR2 SVGAGI. V lost 2 bases, J lost 1 base, and 8 bases stayed unmatched. The CDR3 has 16 residues. The CDR3: CASSYVPGGGSYEQYF. The DNA for the CDR3 is TGTGCCAGCAGTTACGTTCCAGGGGGTGGGTCCTACGAGCAGTACTTC.

V usage is TRBV19 and J usage is TRBJ1-2; D possibly corresponds to TRBD1 (6 bases). The CDR3 runs to 13 residues. CDR1 is LNHDA and CDR2 is SQIVND in the germline V gene (reference sequence). The V end was cut by 7 bases, the J end by 8 bases, with 17 bases between. CDR3: CASKQPEGEGYTF. DNA for the CDR3: TGTGCCAGTAAGCAACCTGAGGGGGAAGGCTACACCTTC.

This clone came up many times. J is TRBJ2-7 and V is TRBV6-1; D is possibly TRBD2 (5 bases). Per the germline V gene, CDR1 is MNHNS and CDR2 is SASEGT. Trimming pared 2 bases from V and 7 bases from J, leaving 12 bases between. The length of the CDR3 is 13 residues. Here the CDR3 reads CASSEPLPGEQYF. In nucleotides, the CDR3 is TGTGCCAGCAGTGAACCCCTTCCGGGAGAGCAGTACTTC.

This rearrangement joins TRBV19 to TRBJ2-5, with 11 bases aligning to TRBD2. V lost 5 bases, J lost 2 bases, and 4 bases stayed unmatched. Germline-derived CDR1 and CDR2 are LNHDA and SQIVND (reference sequence). The length of the CDR3 is 15 residues. The CDR3 bases are TGTGCCAGTAGTGTGACTAGCGGGACTCAAGAGACCCAGTACTTC. Amino acids: CASSVTSGTQETQYF.

This chain joins TRBV30 and TRBJ1-3; D is unclear. The CDR3 totals 16 residues. With 2 bases removed from V and 4 bases from J, the gap between germline ends came to 18 bases. The V gene's germline CDR1 is GTSNPN and CDR2 SVGIG (reference sequence). The CDR3, as DNA: TGTGCCTGGAGTCCTGCCCTACCTGCGGGGGGAAACACCATATATTTT. Translating gives CAWSPALPAGGNTIYF.

This clone was observed a handful of times. The CDR3 region has the DNA TGTGCCAGCAGAATTATCAGGGGGGAGCTGTTTTTT. The encoded protein is CASRIIRGELFF. This rearrangement joins TRBV6-1 to TRBJ2-2; D is uncertain. The CDR3 runs to 12 residues. The V gene lost 6 bases and the J gene lost 8 bases, with 10 bases spanning the gap. Per germline, CDR1 MNHNS and CDR2 SASEGT.

The V call is TRBV7-8, the J call TRBJ1-5; D possibly corresponds to TRBD1 (6 bases). V gave up 1 base and J gave up 6 bases, with 25 bases separating them. The CDR3 has 19 residues. The germline V gene has CDR1 SGHVS and CDR2 FQNEAQ. The CDR3 DNA follows: TGTGCCAGCAGCTTAGAAGGGGTACGTGGCAGAGGGGGGGTTCAGCCCCAGCATTTT. As protein: CASSLEGVRGRGGVQPQHF.

The CDR3 sequence is CASSYERGGSYNEQFF. CDR3 nucleotide sequence: TGTGCCAGCAGCTATGAGCGGGGGGGCTCCTACAATGAGCAGTTCTTC. The rearrangement links TRBV5-4 to TRBJ2-1, with TRBD2 identical over 10 bases. The CDR3 sequence is 16 residues long. Germline trimming cut 3 bases from V and 0 bases from J; bases unmatched to any gene: 3. Germline values: CDR1 SGHNT, CDR2 YYREEE (reference sequence).

This clone appeared a few times. The J gene is TRBJ2-1, the V gene TRBV27; 12 nucleotides line up with TRBD2. Germline V CDR1 and CDR2: MNHEY, SMNVEV (reference sequence). The CDR3 covers 15 residues. Trimming took 8 bases from V and 9 from J; bases not matched to a gene: 11. The CDR3 loop reads CASAIASGRAAEQFF. CDR3 in DNA: TGTGCCAGCGCAATAGCTAGCGGGAGGGCCGCTGAGCAGTTCTTC.

This clone occurred a few times. J is TRBJ1-1 and V is TRBV29-1; no clear D. V was clipped by 4 bases and J by 11 bases, with 11 bases between them. This CDR3 is built from 10 residues. Per germline, CDR1 SQVTM and CDR2 ANQGSEA. The CDR3 reads CSVGGVRAFF. The CDR3 region has the DNA TGCAGCGTTGGGGGAGTTCGGGCTTTCTTT. Full variable domain (rest looked up from reference TRBV29-1 and TRBJ1-1): SAVISQKPSRDICQRGTSLTIQCQVDSQVTMMFWYRQQPGQSLTLIATANQGSEATYESGFVIDKFPISRPNLTFSTLTVSNMSPEDSSIYLCSVGGVRAFFGQGTRLTVV.

This chain connects TRBV6-1 to TRBJ1-2, with 9 bases identical to TRBD1. The CDR3 runs 14 residues. The germline CDR1 and CDR2 sequences are MNHNS and SASEGT. The V and J ends lost 1 base and 8 bases, in that order; junction bases with no gene match: 5. CDR3 in DNA: TGTGCCAGCAGTGAAGGCGGGACAGGGATCGGCTACACCTTC. Residues: CASSEGGTGIGYTF.

Remarks on this clone: It is unclear where the CDR3 begins or ends on the DNA, so no DNA is shown, and the CDR3 is as TCRdb lists it. The rearrangement links TRBV27 to TRBJ2-1; whether TRBD2, the table's D call, matches the DNA was not checked. The CDR3 region is 16 residues in length, termini included. Germline CDR1 and CDR2: MNHEY and SMNVEV (reference sequence). CDR3 sequence: CASSILGLAEYNEQFF.

This chain links TRBV27 with TRBJ1-3; D remains unclear. CDR1 is MNHEY, CDR2 SMNVEV, per germline (reference sequence). This CDR3 is built from 11 residues. V was shortened by 8 bases and J by 0 bases, with 2 bases between the two germline ends. CDR3 in amino acids: CASHSGNTIYF. The DNA of the CDR3 is TGTGCCAGCCACTCTGGAAACACCATATATTTT.

This rearrangement joins TRBV5-1 to TRBJ1-3, with 8 bases lining up with TRBD1. CDR1 SGHRS and CDR2 YFSETQ come from the germline V gene. V lost 1 base and J lost 3; bases outside the gene matches: 6. The CDR3 covers 16 residues. The CDR3, as DNA: TGCGCCAGCAGCTTGCGGGCAGGGGGCGGTGGAAACACCATATATTTT. Protein: CASSLRAGGGGNTIYF.

This clone was recorded a few times. The chain couples TRBV29-1 to TRBJ2-7, with TRBD1 identical over 7 bases. This CDR3 is 12 amino acids long. CDR1 SQVTM and CDR2 ANQGSEA come from the germline V gene. The ends lost 7 bases at V and 5 bases at J; junction bases unmatched: 8. The CDR3 nucleotides are TGCAGCGCTTTGACAGGGAGCCACGAGCAGTACTTC. This encodes CSALTGSHEQYF.

This clone was detected a few times. The rearrangement joins TRBV6-5 to TRBJ1-1; D uncertain. The germline V and J ends were trimmed by 5 bases and 7 bases, with 11 bases remaining between them. CDR1 is MNHEY, CDR2 SVGAGI, per germline. CDR3 size: 12 residues. Here the CDR3 reads CASSRPAGEAFF. CDR3 nucleotide sequence: TGTGCCAGCAGTCGCCCGGCGGGTGAAGCTTTCTTT.

The chain employs TRBV19 and TRBJ1-2; TRBD1 matches at 7 bases. The ends lost 10 bases at V and 4 bases at J; junction bases unmatched: 9. Germline values: CDR1 LNHDA, CDR2 SQIVND (reference sequence). The CDR3 is made up of 13 amino acids. The CDR3 loop reads CAMRQGETYGYTF. The CDR3 coding sequence is TGTGCCATGCGACAGGGTGAAACCTATGGCTACACCTTC.

This clone was detected only once. The gene calls are TRBV18 and TRBJ2-6; 11 nucleotides line up with TRBD2. The trim removed 2 bases at V and 3 bases at J, leaving 6 bases unmatched. In germline, CDR1 is KGHSH, CDR2 LQKENI. The CDR3 is made up of 18 amino acids. CDR3 sequence reads: CASSPLLAGAGGANVLTF. In DNA form, the CDR3 reads TGTGCCAGCTCACCATTACTAGCGGGAGCAGGTGGGGCCAACGTCCTGACTTTC. Full variable domain (outside the CDR3, taken from reference TRBV18 and TRBJ2-6): NAGVMQNPRHLVRRRGQEARLRCSPMKGHSHVYWYRQLPEEGLKFMVYLQKENIIDESGMPKERFSAEFPKEGPSILRIQQVVRGDSAAYFCASSPLLAGAGGANVLTFGAGSRLTVL.